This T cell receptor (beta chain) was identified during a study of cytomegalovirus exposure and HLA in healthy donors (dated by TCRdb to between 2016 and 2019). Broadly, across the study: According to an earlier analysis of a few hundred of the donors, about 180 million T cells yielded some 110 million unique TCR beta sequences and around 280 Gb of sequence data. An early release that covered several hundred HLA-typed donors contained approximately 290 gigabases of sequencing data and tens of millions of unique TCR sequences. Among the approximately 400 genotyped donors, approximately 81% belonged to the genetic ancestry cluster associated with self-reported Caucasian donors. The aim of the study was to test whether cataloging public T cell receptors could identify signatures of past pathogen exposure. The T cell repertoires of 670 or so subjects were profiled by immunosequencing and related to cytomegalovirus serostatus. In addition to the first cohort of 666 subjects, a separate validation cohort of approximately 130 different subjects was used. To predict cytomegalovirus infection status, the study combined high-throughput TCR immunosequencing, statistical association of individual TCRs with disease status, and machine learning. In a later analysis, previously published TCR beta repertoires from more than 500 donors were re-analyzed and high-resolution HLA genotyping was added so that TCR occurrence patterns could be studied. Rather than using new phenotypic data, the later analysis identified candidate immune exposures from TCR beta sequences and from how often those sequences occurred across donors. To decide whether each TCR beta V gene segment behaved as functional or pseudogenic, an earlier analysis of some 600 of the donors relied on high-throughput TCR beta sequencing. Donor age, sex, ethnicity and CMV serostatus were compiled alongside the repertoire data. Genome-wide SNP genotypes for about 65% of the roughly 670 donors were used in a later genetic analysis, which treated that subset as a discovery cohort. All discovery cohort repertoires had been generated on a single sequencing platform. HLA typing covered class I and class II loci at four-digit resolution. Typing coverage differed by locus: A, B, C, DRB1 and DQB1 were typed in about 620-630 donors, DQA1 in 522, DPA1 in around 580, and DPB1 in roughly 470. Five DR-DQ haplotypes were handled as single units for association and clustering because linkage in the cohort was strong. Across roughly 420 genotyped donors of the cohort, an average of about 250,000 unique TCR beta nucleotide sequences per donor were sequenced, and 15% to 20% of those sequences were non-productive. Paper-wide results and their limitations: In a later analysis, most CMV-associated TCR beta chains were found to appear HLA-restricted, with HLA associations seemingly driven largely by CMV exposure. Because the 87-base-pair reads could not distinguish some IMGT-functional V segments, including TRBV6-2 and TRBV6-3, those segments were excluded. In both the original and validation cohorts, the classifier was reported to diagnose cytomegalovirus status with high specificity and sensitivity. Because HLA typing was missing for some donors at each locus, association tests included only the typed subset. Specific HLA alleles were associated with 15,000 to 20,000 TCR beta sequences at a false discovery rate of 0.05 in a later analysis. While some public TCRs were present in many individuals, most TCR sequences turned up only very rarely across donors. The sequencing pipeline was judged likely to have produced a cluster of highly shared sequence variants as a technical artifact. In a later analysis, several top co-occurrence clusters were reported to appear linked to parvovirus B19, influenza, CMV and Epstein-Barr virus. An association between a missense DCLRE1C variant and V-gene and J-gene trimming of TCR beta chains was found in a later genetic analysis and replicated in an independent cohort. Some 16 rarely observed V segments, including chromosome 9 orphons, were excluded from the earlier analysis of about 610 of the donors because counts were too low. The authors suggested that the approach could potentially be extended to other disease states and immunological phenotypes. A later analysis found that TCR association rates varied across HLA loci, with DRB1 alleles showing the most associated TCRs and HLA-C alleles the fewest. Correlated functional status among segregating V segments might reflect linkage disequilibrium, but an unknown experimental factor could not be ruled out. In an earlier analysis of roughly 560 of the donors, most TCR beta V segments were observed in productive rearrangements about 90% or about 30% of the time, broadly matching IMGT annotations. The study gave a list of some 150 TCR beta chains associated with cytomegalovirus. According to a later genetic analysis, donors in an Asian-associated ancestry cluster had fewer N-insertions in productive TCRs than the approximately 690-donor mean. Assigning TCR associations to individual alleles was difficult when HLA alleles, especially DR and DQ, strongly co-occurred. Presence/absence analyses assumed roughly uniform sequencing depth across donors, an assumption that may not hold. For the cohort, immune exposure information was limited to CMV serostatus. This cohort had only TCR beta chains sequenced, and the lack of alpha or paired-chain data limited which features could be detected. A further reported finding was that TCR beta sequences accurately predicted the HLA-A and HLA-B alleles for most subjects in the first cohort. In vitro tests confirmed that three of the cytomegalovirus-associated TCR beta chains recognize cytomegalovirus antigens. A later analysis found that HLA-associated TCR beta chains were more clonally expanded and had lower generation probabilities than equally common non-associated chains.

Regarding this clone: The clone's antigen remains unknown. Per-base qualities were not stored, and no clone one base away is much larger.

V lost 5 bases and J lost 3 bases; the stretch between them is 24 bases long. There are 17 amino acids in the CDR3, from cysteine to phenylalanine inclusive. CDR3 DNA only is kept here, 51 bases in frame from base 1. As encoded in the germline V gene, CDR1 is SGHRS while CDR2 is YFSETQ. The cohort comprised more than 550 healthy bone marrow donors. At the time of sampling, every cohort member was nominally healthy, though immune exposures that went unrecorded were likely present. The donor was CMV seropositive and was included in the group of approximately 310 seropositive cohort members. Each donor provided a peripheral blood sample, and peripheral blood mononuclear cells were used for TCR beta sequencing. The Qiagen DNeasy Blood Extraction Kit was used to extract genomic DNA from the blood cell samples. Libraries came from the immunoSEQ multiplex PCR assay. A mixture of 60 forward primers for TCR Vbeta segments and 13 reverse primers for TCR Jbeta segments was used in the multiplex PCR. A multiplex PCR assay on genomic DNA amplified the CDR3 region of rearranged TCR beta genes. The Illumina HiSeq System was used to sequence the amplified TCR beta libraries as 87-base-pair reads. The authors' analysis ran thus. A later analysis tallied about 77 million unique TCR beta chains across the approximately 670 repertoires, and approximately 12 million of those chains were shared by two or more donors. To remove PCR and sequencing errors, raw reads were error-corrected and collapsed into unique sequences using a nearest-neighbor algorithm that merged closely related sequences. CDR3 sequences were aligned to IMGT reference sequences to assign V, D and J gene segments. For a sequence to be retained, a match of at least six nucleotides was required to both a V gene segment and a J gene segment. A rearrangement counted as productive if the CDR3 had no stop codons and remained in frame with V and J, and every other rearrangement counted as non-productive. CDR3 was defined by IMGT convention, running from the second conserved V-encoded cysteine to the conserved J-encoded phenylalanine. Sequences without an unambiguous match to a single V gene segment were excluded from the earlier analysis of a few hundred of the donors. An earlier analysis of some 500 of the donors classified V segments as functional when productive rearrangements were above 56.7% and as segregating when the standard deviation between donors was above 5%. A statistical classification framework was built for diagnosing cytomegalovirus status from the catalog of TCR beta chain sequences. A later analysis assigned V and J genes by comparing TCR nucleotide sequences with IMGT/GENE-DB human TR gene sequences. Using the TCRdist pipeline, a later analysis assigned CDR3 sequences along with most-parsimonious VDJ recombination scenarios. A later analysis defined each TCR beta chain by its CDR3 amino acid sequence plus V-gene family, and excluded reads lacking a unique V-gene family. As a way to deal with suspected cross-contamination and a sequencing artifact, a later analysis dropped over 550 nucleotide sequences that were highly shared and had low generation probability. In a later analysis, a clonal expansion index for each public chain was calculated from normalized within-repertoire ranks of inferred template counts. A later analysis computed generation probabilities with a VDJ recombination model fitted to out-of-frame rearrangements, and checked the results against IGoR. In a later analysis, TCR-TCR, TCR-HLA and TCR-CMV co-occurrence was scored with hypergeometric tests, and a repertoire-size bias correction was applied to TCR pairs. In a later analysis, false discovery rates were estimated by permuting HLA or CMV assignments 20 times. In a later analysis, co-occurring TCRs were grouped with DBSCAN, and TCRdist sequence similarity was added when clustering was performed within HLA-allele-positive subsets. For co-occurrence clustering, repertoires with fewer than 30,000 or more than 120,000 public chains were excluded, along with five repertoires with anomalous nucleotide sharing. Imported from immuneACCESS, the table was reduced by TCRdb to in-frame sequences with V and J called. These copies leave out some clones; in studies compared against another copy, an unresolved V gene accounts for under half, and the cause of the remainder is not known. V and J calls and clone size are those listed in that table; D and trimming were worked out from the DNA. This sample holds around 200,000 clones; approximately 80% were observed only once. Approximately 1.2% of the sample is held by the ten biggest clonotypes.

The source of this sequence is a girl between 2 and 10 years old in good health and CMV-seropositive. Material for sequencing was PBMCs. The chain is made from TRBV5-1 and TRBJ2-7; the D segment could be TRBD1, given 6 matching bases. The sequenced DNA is TGCGCCAGCAGTACTGGGATGACCGGGACAAATCTCTACGAGCAGTACTTC. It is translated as CASSTGMTGTNLYEQYF.